Shown below are 6 T cell receptor beta chains from a single sample sequenced in a study of T-cell reconstitution after alpha-beta-depleted transplantation in children. The TCRbeta library incorporated unique molecular identifiers. TCRdb ran MiXCR on the PCR reads and lists one entry per CDR3 protein. The sample contains about 690,000 distinct CDR3 sequences, around 17% of which appear only once. Sequences were derived from PBMCs from the stem cell graft donor, sampled from the stem cell graft. The source of these receptors is a human donor who donated a stem cell graft to a child with acute myeloid leukemia.

The gene calls are TRBV20-1 and TRBJ2-3; 8 bases line up with TRBD2. The CDR3 extends over 14 amino acids. In germline, CDR1 is DFQATT, CDR2 SNEGSKA (reference sequence). J gave up 0 bases and V 6 bases, and 5 bases lay outside the gene matches. The CDR3 spells CSANSGASTDTQYF. DNA of the CDR3: TGCAGTGCCAATAGCGGGGCTAGCACAGATACGCAGTATTTT.

This clonotype has more than one count but fewer than ten. CDR3 protein: CASSSLVEPNTDTQYF. As DNA, the CDR3 is TGTGCCAGCTCCTCGCTGGTTGAACCGAACACAGATACGCAGTATTTT. This chain connects TRBV4-2 to TRBJ2-3; D remains unclear. Trimming took off 8 bases at V and 2 bases at J, with 20 bases between the two ends. This CDR3 comprises 16 residues. Looked up from germline, CDR1 is LGHNA and CDR2 is YNFKEQ.

There are many counts of this clonotype. The chain employs TRBV5-5 and TRBJ1-2; 11 positions agree with TRBD1. The CDR3 consists of 17 residues. Per the germline V gene, CDR1 is SGHKS and CDR2 is YYEKEE (reference sequence). Germline trimming cut 0 bases from V and 0 bases from J; bases unmatched to any gene: 4. The CDR3 DNA reads TGTGCCAGCAGCTTGGGACCGGGACAGGGGGCTAACTATGGCTACACCTTC. Encoded protein: CASSLGPGQGANYGYTF.

The V and J genes are TRBV6-1 and TRBJ1-1, with D possibly being TRBD1 (6 bases). Trimming took off 9 bases at V and 1 base at J, with 21 bases between the two ends. The CDR3 consists of 16 residues. Germline CDR1 reads MNHNS; CDR2 reads SASEGT. Here the CDR3 DNA reads TGTGCCAGTTACTCCTCGAAGGGGGGTCGGAACACTGAAGCTTTCTTT. It specifies CASYSSKGGRNTEAFF.

The chain is built from TRBV12-3 or TRBV12-4 and TRBJ2-1, with TRBD2 as a possible D gene (6 bases). Trimming pared 8 bases from V and 15 bases from J, leaving 20 bases between. CDR3 length: 12 residues. The CDR3 spells CASRLYGTSVFF. The CDR3 nucleotides are TGTGCCAGCCGACTATACGGGACTTCTGTGTTCTTC.

This clonotype was detected ten times or more. The rearrangement links TRBV20-1 to TRBJ2-1; D may be TRBD2 (5 bases). The V and J ends lost 3 bases and 5 bases respectively, with 17 bases between them. This CDR3 contains 15 residues. Per germline, CDR1 DFQATT and CDR2 SNEGSKA (reference sequence). This CDR3 is CSASTPLGINNEQFF. CDR3 coding DNA: TGCAGTGCTAGCACCCCACTAGGGATAAACAATGAGCAGTTCTTC.